This entry describes one T cell receptor beta chain. Its matching antigen is unknown. The data belong to a study of cytomegalovirus exposure and HLA in healthy donors. The study's findings and limits: Prior analysis indicated that the majority of TCR beta V segments exhibited productivity approximately 87% or approximately 30% of the time. Solely CMV serostatus was available to characterize immune exposure. In a later analysis, a missense DCLRE1C variant was linked to TCR beta V- and J-gene trimming. Presence/absence analyses assumed roughly uniform sequencing depth across donors, which may not hold.

Researchers ran the PCR with 60 Vbeta and 13 Jbeta primers. The assay was immunoSEQ multiplex PCR, and TCRdb's table has in-frame clones only and misses some. Its table records about 210,000 clones. CDR1 and CDR2 from the germline V gene are MDHEN and SYDVKM. The length of the CDR3 is 16 residues. J was trimmed by 9 bases and V by 4 bases; bases with no gene match: 14. The chain links TRBV28 to TRBJ2-4; 8 bases match TRBD2. The material sequenced was PBMCs. The receptor was isolated from a woman in her 30s in good health and CMV-seropositive. CDR3 sequence (DNA): TGTGCCAGCAGTTCTCCGGCTAGCGGGCTAACGGGCATTCAGTACTTC. This sequence encodes CASSSPASGLTGIQYF.